The next 15 T cell receptor beta chains were all read from a single sample in a study of T cell changes during pregnancy in multiple sclerosis. The protocol was immunoSEQ multiplex PCR, while the TCRdb copy is restricted to in-frame clones and leaves out a portion. Of about 36,000 clones in the sample, roughly 93% were seen once. Sample: CD4+ T cells from peripheral blood mononuclear cells, taken in the first trimester of pregnancy. These receptor sequences come from a female donor with multiple sclerosis, enrolled in a pregnancy study.

The V and J genes are TRBV10-3 and TRBJ2-7, with 9 positions matching TRBD1. The CDR3 has 17 amino acids. V was pared by 4 bases and J by 0 bases, with 10 bases of the junction left unmatched. Germline CDR1 is ENHRY and CDR2 is SYGVKD. The CDR3 region is CAISGSARTGASYEQYF. The CDR3 DNA sequence: TGTGCCATCAGTGGGTCCGCTCGGACAGGGGCCTCCTACGAGCAGTACTTC.

The CDR3 nucleotides are TGTGCCACCAGCGCACGCAGGGAAAGAGGCAATGAGCAGTTCTTC. Protein: CATSARRERGNEQFF. The chain employs TRBV15 and TRBJ2-1; possible D gene TRBD1, 5 bases. V gave up 5 bases and J gave up 6 bases, with 17 bases separating them. CDR1 and CDR2 (germline): LNHNV, YYDKDF (reference sequence). The CDR3 is made up of 15 amino acids.

V and J are TRBV27 and TRBJ2-1, with D possibly TRBD2 on 6 matching bases. V was shortened by 5 bases and J by 7 bases, with 12 bases between the two germline ends. This CDR3 contains 13 residues. Germline assignment: CDR1 MNHEY and CDR2 SMNVEV (reference sequence). CDR3 amino acids: CASSPRLGNEQFF. DNA for the CDR3: TGTGCCAGCAGTCCCAGACTAGGGAATGAGCAGTTCTTC.

The chain has TRBV15 and TRBJ2-3; 14 bases fit TRBD2. The CDR3 has 21 amino acids. Trimming took 2 bases from V and 2 from J; bases not matched to a gene: 15. Germline V lookup: CDR1 LNHNV, CDR2 YYDKDF (reference sequence). CDR3 region: CATSRTTGLAGVSVNTDTQYF. CDR3 sequence (DNA): TGTGCCACCAGCAGAACCACGGGACTAGCGGGAGTTTCCGTAAACACAGATACGCAGTATTTT.

This chain links TRBV28 with TRBJ2-3, with TRBD1 matching over 10 bases. Per germline, CDR1 MDHEN and CDR2 SYDVKM. V gave up 2 bases and J gave up 6 bases; unmatched junction bases: 5. The CDR3 has 15 amino acids. CDR3 DNA: TGTGCCAGCAGTTTAATGACAGGGGGCGCGGATACGCAGTATTTT. Its translation is CASSLMTGGADTQYF.

The chain joins TRBV4-1 to TRBJ1-1, with 9 bases aligning to TRBD1. The germline V gene encodes CDR1 MGHRA and CDR2 YSYEKL. Germline trimming cut 5 bases from V and 4 bases from J; bases unmatched to any gene: 8. The CDR3 loop spans 15 amino acids. CDR3 in DNA: TGCGCCAGCAGCATGATACAGGGGGCGGTCACTGAAGCTTTCTTT. This codes for CASSMIQGAVTEAFF.

V usage is TRBV5-5 and J usage is TRBJ2-7, with D possibly matching TRBD1 (6 bases). Trimming pared 3 bases from V and 3 bases from J, leaving 10 bases between. The CDR3 is 13 residues long. Germline-derived CDR1 and CDR2 are SGHKS and YYEKEE (reference sequence). CDR3 residues: CASSWTEYYEQYF. Written as DNA, the CDR3 is TGTGCCAGCAGCTGGACAGAATACTACGAGCAGTACTTC.

This clone was observed a single time. V gene TRBV5-1 combines with J gene TRBJ2-1; D may be TRBD2 (5 bases). CDR1 and CDR2 from the germline V gene are SGHRS and YFSETQ. V lost 4 bases and J lost 1, with 12 bases in between. The CDR3 spans 15 residues. DNA of the CDR3: TGCGCCAGCAGCCAATACCCGGGATCCTACAATGAGCAGTTCTTC. It is translated as CASSQYPGSYNEQFF.

The J gene is TRBJ2-5, the V gene TRBV27, with 14 bases fitting TRBD2. This CDR3 region has 16 residues. The ends lost 7 bases at V and 1 base at J; junction bases unmatched: 5. CDR1 and CDR2 from the germline V gene are MNHEY and SMNVEV (reference sequence). The CDR3 DNA sequence: TGTGCCAGCACCCGACTAGCGGGAGGGCCCCAAGAGACCCAGTACTTC. It translates to CASTRLAGGPQETQYF.

The CDR3 DNA is TGTGCCAGCAGCTTAAACCCCATGTTGGTGACTAGTAAGAAGACCCAGTACTTC. The encoded protein is CASSLNPMLVTSKKTQYF. The chain is built from TRBV7-8 and TRBJ2-5, with a weak D call TRBD2 (6 bases). Germline V gives CDR1 SGHVS, CDR2 FQNEAQ. The CDR3 sequence is 18 residues long. The V end lost 2 bases, the J end lost 6 bases, and 25 bases lay between the germline ends.

The V gene is TRBV5-1, the J gene TRBJ2-3, with TRBD2 matching 15 bases. The CDR3 is 15 amino acids. Trimming at V came to 4 bases and at J to 6 bases, leaving 3 bases not matched to a gene. Germline V gene lookup returns CDR1 SGHRS and CDR2 YFSETQ. In nucleotides, the CDR3 is TGCGCCAGCAGCGCGGGACTAGCGGGGGGCGATACGCAGTATTTT. Translated: CASSAGLAGGDTQYF.

V and J are TRBV7-9 and TRBJ2-7; 8 positions match TRBD2. Germline CDR1 reads SEHNR; CDR2 reads FQNEAQ (reference sequence). The CDR3 spans 18 residues. V lost 2 bases and J lost 2; bases outside the gene matches: 14. The CDR3 DNA is TGTGCCAGCAGCTTACCGACTAGCGCCAGATACCCTACCTACGAGCAGTACTTC. This translates into CASSLPTSARYPTYEQYF.

J is TRBJ2-6 and V is TRBV9; possible D gene TRBD2, 6 bases. Trimming left V 5 bases short and J 2 bases short, with 14 bases between. CDR1 SGDLS and CDR2 YYNGEE come from the germline V gene. The CDR3 extends over 16 amino acids. CDR3 DNA sequence: TGTGCCAGCAGGGCGGGGCGCGGTCCTGGGGCCAACGTCCTGACTTTC. As protein: CASRAGRGPGANVLTF.

The rearrangement uses TRBV7-2 and TRBJ1-5; D is undetermined. V lost 2 bases to trimming and J lost 4 bases, with 12 bases between them. Per germline, CDR1 SGHTA and CDR2 FQGNSA. The CDR3 covers 15 residues. CDR3 nucleotide sequence: TGTGCCAGCAGCTTAAATACCGGAGGGAATCAGCCCCAGCATTTT. It translates to CASSLNTGGNQPQHF. Filled out from reference TRBV7-2 and TRBJ1-5, the complete variable domain reads GAGVSQSPSNKVTEKGKDVELRCDPISGHTALYWYRQSLGQGLEFLIYFQGNSAPDKSGLPSDRFSAERTGGSVSTLTIQRTQQEDSAVYLCASSLNTGGNQPQHFGDGTRLSIL.

This clone has just one count. This chain connects TRBV25-1 to TRBJ1-2; TRBD1 is a possible D gene (6 bases). The CDR3 spans 14 residues. With 0 bases removed from V and 13 bases from J, the gap between germline ends came to 18 bases. CDR1 and CDR2 (germline): MGHDK, SYGVNS. Written as DNA, the CDR3 is TGTGCCAGCAGTGAATATGGAGCGGGGGCAGGGTTCACCTTC. Translation: CASSEYGAGAGFTF.